Presented here are 12 T cell receptor beta chains from one specimen sequenced in a study of CD8+CD57+ T cells in acquired aplastic anemia. Profiling of TCR beta VDJ combinations and CDR3 sequences used genomic DNA as template. MiXCR was run by TCRdb on the reads, yielding one entry per CDR3 protein. Of about 190,000 distinct CDR3 sequences in the sample, roughly half are singletons; the top ten hold roughly 15%. Sequenced: sorted CD4+, CD8+, or CD8+CD57+ T cells (not recorded which) from PBMCs. The source is a human donor in good health, serving as a control.

The CDR3 sequence is CASSERQGRLYEQYF. CDR3 DNA sequence: TGTGCCAGCAGTGAACGGCAGGGTAGGCTCTACGAGCAGTACTTC. The rearrangement links TRBV2 to TRBJ2-7; perhaps TRBD1 as D (5 bases). The CDR3 has 15 amino acids. In germline, CDR1 is SNHLY, CDR2 FYNNEI. Trimming shortened V by 2 bases and J by 3 bases, and 14 bases separated the two germline ends.

This clonotype appeared a few times. V is TRBV6-4 and J is TRBJ1-2, with no clear D. The V end lost 7 bases, the J end lost 8 bases, and 20 bases lay between the germline ends. Looked up from germline, CDR1 is MRHNA and CDR2 is SNTAGT. The CDR3 has 14 residues. The CDR3 is CASMDDAPVYGYTF. In DNA form, the CDR3 reads TGTGCCAGCATGGACGACGCTCCCGTCTACGGCTACACCTTC.

The chain has TRBV19 and TRBJ2-7; possible D gene TRBD1, 6 bases. This CDR3 has 15 residues. In germline, CDR1 is LNHDA, CDR2 SQIVND (reference sequence). The ends were cut back, 3 bases at V and 2 bases at J, with 14 bases in the middle. The CDR3: CASSIMAGDTYEQYF. The CDR3 coding sequence is TGTGCCAGTAGTATTATGGCAGGGGATACCTACGAGCAGTACTTC.

At least ten counts were recorded for this clonotype. Here the CDR3 reads CASSLGGPIQETQYF. The CDR3 DNA sequence: TGTGCCAGCAGTTTAGGGGGTCCAATCCAAGAGACCCAGTACTTC. V and J are TRBV12-3 or TRBV12-4 and TRBJ2-5; D remains ambiguous. Trimming left V 1 base short and J 1 base short, with 10 bases between. The CDR3 extends over 15 amino acids.

This clonotype was observed many times. The chain combines TRBV6-5 with TRBJ1-5; D is unclear. V lost 0 bases and J lost 6, with 12 bases in between. In germline, CDR1 is MNHEY, CDR2 SVGAGI. The CDR3 is 15 amino acids. The CDR3 DNA sequence: TGTGCCAGCAGTTACTCGGGGTTATCCGGTCAGCCCCAGCATTTT. The encoded protein is CASSYSGLSGQPQHF.

This clonotype was seen only a few times. The rearrangement joins TRBV15 to TRBJ1-1; D not certain. The CDR3 has 18 amino acids. Germline CDR1 and CDR2: LNHNV and YYDKDF (reference sequence). Trimming removed 3 bases at V and 5 bases at J, with 25 bases between. The DNA for the CDR3 is TGTGCCACCAGCAGGCCTCGTGGGCACACAGTTTCGAGGACTGAAGCTTTCTTT. Encoded protein: CATSRPRGHTVSRTEAFF.

This clonotype was counted a few times. The chain has TRBV10-3 and TRBJ2-7; the D is unclear. The V and J ends lost 3 bases and 4 bases respectively, with 10 bases between them. CDR1 is ENHRY, CDR2 SYGVKD, per germline. The CDR3 is made up of 13 amino acids. CDR3 in DNA: TGTGCCATCAGTGATGGCAGGAGTTACGAGCAGTACTTC. This translates into CAISDGRSYEQYF.

The chain has TRBV2 and TRBJ2-5; 9 bases match TRBD1. The CDR3 is 14 amino acids. Germline V gene lookup returns CDR1 SNHLY and CDR2 FYNNEI. V lost 5 bases and J lost 4; bases outside the gene matches: 5. The CDR3 protein is CASSPGTGRETQYF. DNA for the CDR3: TGTGCCAGCAGTCCCGGGACAGGGAGAGAGACCCAGTACTTC.

The genes are TRBV9 and TRBJ1-1; no firm D call. Trimming left V 5 bases short and J 0 bases short, with 11 bases between. Germline lookup yields CDR1 SGDLS and CDR2 YYNGEE. This CDR3 region has 14 residues. CDR3 protein: CASSLTSMNTEAFF. CDR3 nucleotide sequence: TGTGCCAGCAGTTTGACGAGCATGAACACTGAAGCTTTCTTT.

V usage is TRBV7-9 and J usage is TRBJ2-1, with 10 bases matching TRBD1. The length of the CDR3 is 16 residues. The germline V gene encodes CDR1 SEHNR and CDR2 FQNEAQ (reference sequence). V trimming: 4 bases; J trimming: 2 bases; junction bases outside the gene matches: 5. The CDR3 protein is CASSSSGQGTYNEQFF. DNA of the CDR3: TGTGCCAGCAGCTCCTCGGGACAGGGGACCTACAATGAGCAGTTCTTC.

For this clonotype: This sequence may be a read error, since a much larger clone differs from it by one base. The chain has TRBV5-6 and TRBJ2-1; the D gene is possibly TRBD2 (6 bases). The CDR3 totals 16 residues. V lost 3 bases and J 8 bases, leaving 21 bases between the germline ends. Germline V gives CDR1 SGHDT, CDR2 YYEEEE. The CDR3 spells CASSSLGTLLGDEQFF. The CDR3 DNA reads as TGTGCCAGCAGCTCACTCGGGACTTTACTGGGGGATGAGCAGTTCTTC.

This clonotype was counted at least ten times. V is TRBV6-6 and J is TRBJ1-6, with 7 positions matching TRBD1. V lost 4 bases, J lost 9 bases, and 6 bases stayed unmatched. Germline CDR1 is MNHNY and CDR2 is SVGAGI (reference sequence). The CDR3 totals 14 residues. CDR3 DNA sequence: TGTGCCAGCAGTTCCGGGACAGAAACTTCACCCCTCCACTTT. Its translation is CASSSGTETSPLHF.